This T cell receptor (beta chain) was retrieved from a study of beta chain features in type 1 diabetes. Study at large: When patients were set against healthy donors, age, gender and cell yields were similar. The study's findings and limits: Overrepresentation of cells with high TCR expression could result from cDNA sequencing. Shorter TCRB CDR3s, moderately but significantly so, marked every one of the four CD4+ subsets in Type 1 diabetes patients. Type 1 diabetes patients had fewer VDJ junction insertions and more deletions.

The isolated RNA, all of it, was reverse transcribed, so expressed TCRB transcripts were what got sequenced. Data came from immunoSEQ multiplex PCR; TCRdb stores just in-frame clones and leaves some out. The top ten hold 0.012% of the sample, which has under 350,000 clones, roughly a quarter seen once. Note on this clone: What it binds is not known.

V shed 7 bases, J shed 1 base, and the junction held 9 bases outside the gene matches. The germline V gene has CDR1 MDHEN and CDR2 SYDVKM. The length of the CDR3 is 15 residues. This TCR came from a woman aged 25 to 45 with type 1 diabetes. V usage is TRBV28 and J usage is TRBJ2-5; 7 nucleotides line up with TRBD1. Specimen: naive CD4+ T cells from blood. The CDR3 reads CASKVLGQIQETQYF. CDR3 coding DNA: TGTGCCAGCAAAGTGTTGGGACAGATCCAAGAGACCCAGTACTTC. The whole variable domain, filled in from reference TRBV28 and TRBJ2-5, reads DVKVTQSSRYLVKRTGEKVFLECVQDMDHENMFWYRQDPGLGLRLIYFSYDVKMKEKGDIPEGYSVSREKKERFSLILESASTNQTSMYLCASKVLGQIQETQYFGPGTRLLVL.